This TCR beta chain was sequenced for a study of blood T cell repertoires in COVID-19. Whole-study context: The United States, Italy and Spain supplied acute and convalescent COVID-19 samples.

Germline loops: CDR1 LNHDA, CDR2 SQIVND (reference sequence). The CDR3 extends over 15 amino acids. Trimming took 3 bases from V and 4 from J, leaving 13 bases between them. Assay: immunoSEQ multiplex PCR; the TCRdb copy retains only in-frame clones and omits some. Of roughly 220,000 clones in the sample, roughly nine tenths were seen once. The participants were between about 18 and 90 years old and came from about two dozen US areas. Participants had their cohort set by participant-reported clinical history. The rearrangement links TRBV19 to TRBJ1-5; D uncertain. Sequencing used PBMCs or T cells enriched from blood (not recorded which). The source of this sequence is a woman aged 30 to 39 who had recovered from COVID-19. CDR3 in DNA: TGTGCCAGTAGTATTTTAGCAGTTACAAATCAGCCCCAGCATTTT. Translation gives CASSILAVTNQPQHF.